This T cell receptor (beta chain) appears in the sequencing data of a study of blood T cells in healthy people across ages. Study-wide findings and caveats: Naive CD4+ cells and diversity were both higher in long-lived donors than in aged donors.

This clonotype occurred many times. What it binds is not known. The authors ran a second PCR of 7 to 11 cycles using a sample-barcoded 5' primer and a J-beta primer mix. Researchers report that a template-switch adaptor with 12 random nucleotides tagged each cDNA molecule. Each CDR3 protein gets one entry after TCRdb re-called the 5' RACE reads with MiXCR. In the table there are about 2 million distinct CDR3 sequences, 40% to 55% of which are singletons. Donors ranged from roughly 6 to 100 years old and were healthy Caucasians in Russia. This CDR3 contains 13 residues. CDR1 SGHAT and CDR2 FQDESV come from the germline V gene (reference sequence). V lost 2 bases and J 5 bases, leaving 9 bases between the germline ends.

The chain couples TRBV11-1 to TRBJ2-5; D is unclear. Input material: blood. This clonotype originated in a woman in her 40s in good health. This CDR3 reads CASSLYGRETQYF. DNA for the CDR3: TGTGCCAGCAGCTTATACGGTCGGGAGACCCAGTACTTC.